This T cell receptor beta chain appears in the sequencing data of a study of OX40 agonist ivuxolimab in advanced cancers. Looking at the study overall: Partial responses occurred in Three dose-escalation patients, one with hepatocellular carcinoma and two with cutaneous melanoma.

Concerning this clone itself: Its antigen remains unknown.

J gave up 1 base and V 5 bases, and 12 bases lay outside the gene matches. CDR1 is SGHTA, CDR2 FQGTGA, per germline. This CDR3 is 18 amino acids long. Study results and caveats: Within 6 weeks, CD4+ and CD8+ blood T cells expanded clonally at 0.1 to 3.0 mg/kg.

This table comes from immunoSEQ multiplex PCR, and its TCRdb copy is limited to in-frame clones, with some not included. Seen here are about 76,000 clones, less than 90% observed once, and the top ten hold 2.5% to 3.5%. The clonotype comes from an adult with an advanced solid tumor such as melanoma, head and neck, liver or kidney cancer. The source material was CD4+ or CD8+ T cells sorted from blood, sampled in a trial of the OX40 agonist ivuxolimab. The V call is TRBV7-3, the J call TRBJ2-7; 12 nucleotides line up with TRBD2. DNA of the CDR3: TGTGCCAGCAGCCCAAACGGGGGACTAGCGGGCGTTTCCTACGAGCAGTACTTC. Its translation: CASSPNGGLAGVSYEQYF.